Sequencing of this T cell receptor beta chain was carried out in a study of T cells in Graves' hyperthyroidism and ophthalmopathy. Notes on this clonotype: A read error may produce the germline difference seen at one junction end.

The CDR3 spans 15 residues. Uncontrolled infections, other autoimmune diseases, pregnancy or lactation led to exclusion of patients. RNA transcripts yielded amplified TCR beta CDR3 regions. Researchers ran a first-round RT-PCR on the TCR CDR3 using the HTBI primer set. TCRdb reanalysed the multiplex PCR reads using MiXCR and keeps one entry per CDR3 protein. In the table there are roughly 500,000 distinct CDR3 sequences, 40% to 50% of which are singletons. The receptor was derived from an adult woman with Graves' disease, either hyperthyroidism or ophthalmopathy (not recorded which). The material sequenced was peripheral blood or thyroid tissue (not recorded which). The V and J genes are TRBV12-3 or TRBV12-4 and TRBJ2-2, with D possibly called TRBD1 or TRBD2 (5 bases each). In DNA form, the CDR3 reads TGTGCCAGCACCTTTAGGGGAAGAGACACCGGGGAGCTGTCTTGG. Its translation is CASTFRGRDTGELSW.